One sample yielded the 21 T cell receptor beta chains listed below, sequenced in a study of blood T cells in healthy people across ages. Together with a sample-barcoded 5' primer, a J-beta primer mix was included in a second PCR lasting about 7 to 12 cycles. Using its own MiXCR run on the 5' RACE reads, TCRdb lists one record per CDR3 protein. The sample lists some 1.4 million distinct CDR3 sequences, 42% occurring once. The specimen sequenced was blood. Receptors originate from a woman between 18 and 29 years old in good health.

The chain has TRBV2 and TRBJ2-1, with TRBD2 matching over 8 bases. Germline-derived CDR1 and CDR2 are SNHLY and FYNNEI. With 6 bases clipped from V and 11 bases from J, the junction kept 15 bases outside the gene matches. The CDR3 contains 15 residues. CDR3 coding DNA: TGTGCCAGCAGCCACGACTTAGCGGGAATTTCGCAGCAGTTCTTC. Residues: CASSHDLAGISQQFF.

This clonotype has a count of ten or more. The chain recombines TRBV5-1 with TRBJ2-3; 12 nucleotides agree with TRBD2. This CDR3 region has 18 residues. V was pared by 0 bases and J by 2 bases, with 7 bases of the junction left unmatched. Germline V gene lookup returns CDR1 SGHRS and CDR2 YFSETQ. The CDR3 spells CASSLARRLAGDTDTQYF. The CDR3 DNA is TGCGCCAGCAGCTTGGCCCGGCGACTAGCGGGGGACACAGATACGCAGTATTTT.

This clonotype is a singleton in its sample. The rearrangement links TRBV27 to TRBJ2-4; 10 bases match TRBD1. TRBJ2-7 explains the end of the DNA better; the J call may be wrong. Germline V gene data show CDR1 as MNHEY and CDR2 as SMNVEV (reference sequence). CDR3 size: 15 residues. CDR3 protein: CASSSRQGARNEQYF. In DNA, the CDR3 is TGTGCCAGCAGTTCAAGACAGGGGGCGAGGAACGAGCAGTACTTC.

The chain is built from TRBV5-1 and TRBJ2-1; 12 bases align to TRBD2. V lost 2 bases and J lost 2; bases outside the gene matches: 5. The CDR3 runs to 17 residues. Looked up from germline, CDR1 is SGHRS and CDR2 is YFSETQ. The chain's CDR3 is CASSFGLAGRTYNEQFF. The CDR3 nucleotides are TGCGCCAGCAGCTTCGGACTAGCGGGACGTACCTACAATGAGCAGTTCTTC.

The rearrangement joins TRBV5-1 to TRBJ1-3; unclear D gene. Germline-derived CDR1 and CDR2 are SGHRS and YFSETQ. Trimming removed 0 bases at V and 2 bases at J, with 6 bases between. This CDR3 is built from 14 residues. The CDR3 DNA follows: TGCGCCAGCAGCTTGGGGGCGGCTGGAAACACCATATATTTT. Translated, it gives CASSLGAAGNTIYF. Full variable domain (outside the CDR3, taken from reference TRBV5-1 and TRBJ1-3): KAGVTQTPRYLIKTRGQQVTLSCSPISGHRSVSWYQQTPGQGLQFLFEYFSETQRNKGNFPGRFSGRQFSNSRSEMNVSTLELGDSALYLCASSLGAAGNTIYFGEGSWLTVV.

The gene calls are TRBV7-9 and TRBJ1-2, with D hard to call. Trimming pared 2 bases from V and 0 bases from J, leaving 16 bases between. Germline lookup yields CDR1 SEHNR and CDR2 FQNEAQ (reference sequence). This CDR3 region has 17 residues. The CDR3 nucleotides read TGTGCCAGCAGCTTATGGGCGGCAGCCGTATCTAACTATGGCTACACCTTC. Its protein is CASSLWAAAVSNYGYTF.

The CDR3, as DNA: TGCAGTGCCCCCGGGGAGGGGGCATATGGCTACACCTTC. Translated, it gives CSAPGEGAYGYTF. The J gene is TRBJ1-2, the V gene TRBV20-1, with 7 bases matching TRBD1. The CDR3 runs 13 residues. The V gene's germline CDR1 is DFQATT and CDR2 SNEGSKA (reference sequence). The ends lost 6 bases at V and 5 bases at J; junction bases unmatched: 9.

About this clonotype: One end of the junction varies from germline; a read error may be responsible. V is TRBV12-3 or TRBV12-4 and J is TRBJ2-7; D not certain. The better agreement between TRBJ2-5 and the DNA end casts doubt on the J call. This CDR3 spans 15 amino acids. CDR3 bases: TGTGCCGGCAGTCCTCTCCGGGCTAGACCGGAGACCCAGTACTTC. Protein: CAGSPLRARPETQYF.

CDR3 residues: CASSQSVSGSSEQYF. The DNA of the CDR3 is TGCGCCAGCAGTCAAAGTGTTAGCGGGAGTAGTGAGCAGTACTTC. This chain connects TRBV5-1 to TRBJ2-4, with TRBD2 matching over 9 bases. The CDR3 runs to 15 residues. The V and J ends lost 5 bases and 13 bases, in that order; junction bases with no gene match: 16. The germline CDR1 and CDR2 sequences are SGHRS and YFSETQ.

V usage is TRBV29-1 and J usage is TRBJ2-3; TRBD1 matches 11 bases. Germline loops: CDR1 SQVTM, CDR2 ANQGSEA. This CDR3 is built from 10 residues. The V segment lost 4 bases and the J segment 14 bases; nucleotides outside the gene matches: 2. In DNA, the CDR3 is TGCAGCGTTGGGACAGGGGGCGGGTATTTT. Protein product: CSVGTGGGYF.

This clonotype turned up a few times. This chain uses TRBV12-3 or TRBV12-4 with TRBJ2-7; TRBD1 matches 10 bases. V shed 6 bases and J 0 bases; nucleotides not matched to a gene: 5. This CDR3 comprises 15 residues. This chain's CDR3 is CASSPGQGHSYEQYF. CDR3 bases: TGTGCCAGCAGCCCGGGACAGGGGCACTCCTACGAGCAGTACTTC.

This rearrangement joins TRBV20-1 to TRBJ2-3; 13 bases agree with TRBD2. The CDR3 has 16 residues. CDR1 and CDR2 from the germline V gene are DFQATT and SNEGSKA (reference sequence). V shed 5 bases and J 6 bases; nucleotides not matched to a gene: 11. The CDR3 region is CSALKRTSGGGDTQYF. For the CDR3, the DNA is TGCAGTGCTCTGAAACGGACTAGCGGGGGTGGGGATACGCAGTATTTT.

This clonotype was seen more than once but under ten times. The rearrangement joins TRBV12-3 or TRBV12-4 to TRBJ2-1; maybe TRBD2 (6 bases). The V end lost 7 bases, the J end lost 0 bases, and 13 bases lay between the germline ends. This CDR3 spans 15 amino acids. CDR3 loop: CASTMRESSYNEQFF. Here the CDR3 DNA reads TGTGCCAGCACCATGCGGGAAAGCTCCTACAATGAGCAGTTCTTC.

The V and J genes are TRBV20-1 and TRBJ2-1; TRBD2 might be the D (5 bases). This CDR3 comprises 13 residues. Germline V gives CDR1 DFQATT, CDR2 SNEGSKA (reference sequence). V lost 8 bases, J lost 4 bases, and 15 bases lay in between. This CDR3 is CSLRGSSYNEQFF. In DNA, the CDR3 is TGCAGTCTCCGTGGGAGCTCGTACAATGAGCAGTTCTTC.

This clonotype was found a few times. The J gene is TRBJ2-1, the V gene TRBV20-1, with D maybe TRBD2 (6 bases). The CDR3 spans 13 residues. With 5 bases removed from V and 8 bases from J, the gap between germline ends came to 16 bases. Germline V gives CDR1 DFQATT, CDR2 SNEGSKA (reference sequence). The chain's CDR3 is CSAPIGSLDEQFF. The CDR3 nucleotides read TGCAGTGCTCCGATCGGGAGCCTCGATGAGCAGTTCTTC.

This clonotype has just a few counts. The CDR3 DNA reads TGTGCCAGCAGGAAAACCGGGACGTTAGCTAACTATGGCTACACCTTC. As protein: CASRKTGTLANYGYTF. The V gene is TRBV28, the J gene TRBJ1-2; D perhaps matches TRBD1 (5 bases). V was cut by 6 bases and J by 0 bases, with 17 bases left in between. Germline CDR1 and CDR2: MDHEN and SYDVKM. CDR3 size: 16 residues.

On this clonotype itself: One junction end disagrees with the germline gene, perhaps due to a read error. This chain uses TRBV12-3 or TRBV12-4 with TRBJ2-5; D is ambiguous. The CDR3 has 13 amino acids. CDR3 region: CASSGAVEETLYF. CDR3 nucleotides: TGTGCCAGCAGCGGAGCAGTCGAAGAGACCCTGTACTTC.

This clonotype has just a few counts. The chain has TRBV6-5 and TRBJ2-7, with 13 bases identical to TRBD2. Germline lookup yields CDR1 MNHEY and CDR2 SVGAGI. CDR3 length: 20 amino acids. V lost 5 bases and J lost 5; bases outside the gene matches: 21. The CDR3 coding sequence is TGTGCCAGCAGTGTACTAGCGGGGGGGGACCCCCGATTCCCACCCAACGAGCAGTACTTC. Translation: CASSVLAGGDPRFPPNEQYF.

There are a few counts of this clonotype. The chain uses TRBV12-5 and TRBJ2-1; 12 bases are shared with TRBD2. This CDR3 spans 16 amino acids. The V segment lost 3 bases and the J segment 8 bases; nucleotides outside the gene matches: 8. The germline V gene has CDR1 LGHNT and CDR2 FRNRAP. CDR3 in amino acids: CASGFQTSGSFDEQFF. The CDR3 nucleotides are TGTGCTAGTGGTTTCCAGACTAGCGGGAGTTTCGATGAGCAGTTCTTC. Full variable domain (rest looked up from reference TRBV12-5 and TRBJ2-1): DARVTQTPRHKVTEMGQEVTMRCQPILGHNTVFWYRQTMMQGLELLAYFRNRAPLDDSGMPKDRFSAEMPDATLATLKIQPSEPRDSAVYFCASGFQTSGSFDEQFFGPGTRLTVL.

The chain employs TRBV6-4 and TRBJ2-1; D is tentatively TRBD1 or TRBD2 (5 bases each). Germline-derived CDR1 and CDR2 are MRHNA and SNTAGT. V was cut by 10 bases and J by 3 bases, with 16 bases left in between. The CDR3 loop spans 14 amino acids. CDR3 residues: CATSRDHYYNEQFF. The CDR3 region has the DNA TGTGCCACCAGCCGGGACCACTACTACAATGAGCAGTTCTTC.

The rearrangement links TRBV13 to TRBJ2-5, with a weak D call TRBD1 (6 bases). Deletions cut 5 bases from V and 2 bases from J, with 12 bases between. Germline V gene lookup returns CDR1 PRHDT and CDR2 FYEKMQ (reference sequence). The CDR3 consists of 14 residues. In DNA form, the CDR3 reads TGTGCCAGCAGCAAGGGACACATACAAGAGACCCAGTACTTC. Translation gives CASSKGHIQETQYF.